One and the same sample provided the 17 T cell receptor beta chains below, sequenced in a study of cytomegalovirus exposure and HLA in healthy donors. Here immunoSEQ multiplex PCR was the method, and the copy in TCRdb shows in-frame clones only, minus some. The sample has about 280,000 clones; 86% are singletons. The material sequenced was PBMCs. The receptors here all came from a woman under 30 in good health and CMV-seronegative.

In its sample, this clone was seen once. The genes are TRBV11-2 and TRBJ1-2; D might be TRBD1 (5 bases). V was clipped by 3 bases and J by 2 bases, with 22 bases between them. This CDR3 has 18 amino acids. Germline CDR1 is SGHAT and CDR2 is FQNNGV. The CDR3 here is CASSFSSLRQGKNYGYTF. The CDR3 DNA reads TGTGCCAGCAGCTTTTCCTCCCTTCGCCAGGGAAAAAACTATGGCTACACCTTC.

In this sample, this clone turned up once. The chain couples TRBV6-5 to TRBJ2-5; D gene unclear. This CDR3 comprises 12 residues. The V gene lost 2 bases and the J gene lost 4 bases, with 5 bases spanning the gap. CDR1 and CDR2 (germline): MNHEY, SVGAGI. The CDR3 protein is CASSYGRETQYF. CDR3 sequence (DNA): TGTGCCAGCAGTTACGGCAGAGAGACCCAGTACTTC.

This clone was seen a handful of times. The genes are TRBV5-1 and TRBJ2-4, with D possibly being TRBD1 (6 bases). V shed 2 bases and J shed 6 bases, with 9 bases lying between them. This CDR3 is 13 amino acids long. Germline CDR1 and CDR2: SGHRS and YFSETQ. The CDR3 spells CASSFQGGNIQYF. DNA for the CDR3: TGCGCCAGCAGCTTCCAAGGGGGAAACATTCAGTACTTC.

The V gene is TRBV30, the J gene TRBJ1-5; maybe TRBD1 (5 bases). The CDR3 has 14 residues. V dropped 1 base and J dropped 7 bases, with 14 bases sitting between them. The germline CDR1 and CDR2 sequences are GTSNPN and SVGIG (reference sequence). The CDR3 sequence: CAWSGPRGFQPQHF. DNA for the CDR3: TGTGCCTGGAGTGGCCCTCGGGGGTTCCAGCCCCAGCATTTT. Together with reference TRBV30 and TRBJ1-5, the CDR3 gives the full variable domain: SQTIHQWPATLVQPVGSPLSLECTVEGTSNPNLYWYRQAAGRGLQLLFYSVGIGQISSEVPQNLSASRPQDRQFILSSKKLLLSDSGFYLCAWSGPRGFQPQHFGDGTRLSIL.

The gene calls are TRBV5-1 and TRBJ2-3; TRBD2 agrees at 9 bases. Trimming removed 0 bases from V and 9 bases from J; junction bases left unmatched: 5. Germline assignment: CDR1 SGHRS and CDR2 YFSETQ. The CDR3 runs to 14 residues. For the CDR3, the DNA is TGCGCCAGCAGCTTGGAGATAGCGGGAGTGACGCAGTATTTT. Translation gives CASSLEIAGVTQYF.

V and J are TRBV27 and TRBJ2-3, with D tentatively TRBD1 (6 bases). This CDR3 has 14 residues. Germline V gene sequence: CDR1 MNHEY, CDR2 SMNVEV (reference sequence). Trimming removed 7 bases from V and 0 bases from J, with 11 bases in between. CDR3 protein: CASTVGASTDTQYF. The CDR3, as DNA: TGTGCCAGCACAGTGGGGGCCAGCACAGATACGCAGTATTTT.

The chain recombines TRBV5-6 with TRBJ1-1; 7 bases match TRBD1. Losses at the gene ends were 4 bases for V and 1 base for J; bases not matched to a gene: 4. Germline CDR1 SGHDT, CDR2 YYEEEE. CDR3 length: 14 residues. The CDR3 loop is CASSPDRTNTEAFF. The DNA of the CDR3 is TGTGCCAGCAGCCCGGACAGGACGAACACTGAAGCTTTCTTT.

The chain has TRBV28 and TRBJ2-7, with 7 bases aligning to TRBD1. Germline-derived CDR1 and CDR2 are MDHEN and SYDVKM. The junction had 8 bases not matched to a gene; V was cut back by 4 bases and J by 5 bases. The CDR3 sequence is 14 residues long. This chain's CDR3 is CASSYLDRAHEQYF. For the CDR3, the DNA is TGTGCCAGCAGTTACCTTGACAGGGCCCACGAGCAGTACTTC.

The V call is TRBV19, the J call TRBJ1-1, with TRBD1 matching 7 bases. The trim removed 3 bases at V and 1 base at J, leaving 8 bases unmatched. The V gene's germline CDR1 is LNHDA and CDR2 SQIVND (reference sequence). This CDR3 comprises 16 residues. CDR3 nucleotide sequence: TGTGCCAGTAGTATGCCTCCAGGGGGAGCGAACACTGAAGCTTTCTTT. Protein: CASSMPPGGANTEAFF.

The chain uses TRBV7-2 and TRBJ2-1; TRBD2 matches at 9 bases. The CDR3 contains 16 residues. J lost 0 bases, V lost 4 bases, and 4 bases had no gene match. Germline-derived CDR1 and CDR2 are SGHTA and FQGNSA. The CDR3 DNA sequence: TGTGCCAGCAGCTCCGCTAGCGGGATCTCCTACAATGAGCAGTTCTTC. Translated, it gives CASSSASGISYNEQFF.

The genes are TRBV4-1 and TRBJ1-1, with D unclear. Germline CDR1 MGHRA, CDR2 YSYEKL. The CDR3 is 12 amino acids. Between the trimmed V and J ends, which lost 3 bases and 1 base, there was a span of 3 bases. The CDR3, as DNA: TGCGCCAGCAGCCACCAGAACACTGAAGCTTTCTTT. Translating it yields CASSHQNTEAFF.

The chain joins TRBV7-2 to TRBJ2-7, with TRBD2 identical over 7 bases. The CDR3 consists of 12 residues. V lost 2 bases to trimming and J lost 7 bases; unmatched junction nucleotides: 2. Germline assignment: CDR1 SGHTA and CDR2 FQGNSA. The CDR3 loop is CASSLSGAEQYF. The DNA for the CDR3 is TGTGCCAGCAGCTTAAGCGGGGCTGAGCAGTACTTC.

The chain carries TRBV6-5 and TRBJ2-7; a weak D match, TRBD1 (5 bases). In germline, CDR1 is MNHEY, CDR2 SVGAGI. The V end lost 5 bases, the J end lost 3 bases, and 11 bases lay between the germline ends. This CDR3 has 13 residues. The CDR3 region is CASSNRQIYEQYF. In DNA, the CDR3 is TGTGCCAGCAGTAACCGACAGATCTACGAGCAGTACTTC.

The chain combines TRBV4-1 with TRBJ2-7; a possible D gene is TRBD2 (7 bases). The V end was cut by 1 base, the J end by 4 bases, with 14 bases between. The CDR3 contains 15 residues. The germline gives CDR1 MGHRA, CDR2 YSYEKL. The CDR3 DNA follows: TGCGCCAGCAGCCAAGTTGGACTAGGGGGTTACGAGCAGTACTTC. It encodes CASSQVGLGGYEQYF.

The chain recombines TRBV6-5 with TRBJ2-7; TRBD2 might be the D (6 bases). V was pared by 6 bases and J by 2 bases, with 17 bases between. Germline CDR1 and CDR2: MNHEY and SVGAGI. This CDR3 is 15 amino acids long. CDR3 region: CASSNSLAHTYEQYF. DNA for the CDR3: TGTGCCAGCAGCAACTCCCTAGCGCATACCTACGAGCAGTACTTC.

The genes are TRBV5-1 and TRBJ2-1; tentatively, D is TRBD2 (6 bases). Looked up from germline, CDR1 is SGHRS and CDR2 is YFSETQ. V lost 0 bases and J 0 bases, leaving 13 bases between the germline ends. CDR3 length equals 17 residues. DNA for the CDR3: TGCGCCAGCAGCTTGGAAGGGACCGGGAGCTCCTACAATGAGCAGTTCTTC. The encoded protein is CASSLEGTGSSYNEQFF.

The rearrangement joins TRBV5-1 to TRBJ2-3; D is ambiguous. The germline V and J ends were trimmed by 6 bases and 0 bases, with 11 bases remaining between them. CDR1 is SGHRS, CDR2 YFSETQ, per germline. CDR3 length equals 14 residues. The CDR3, as DNA: TGCGCCAGCATCAACTTTCCTAGCACAGATACGCAGTATTTT. Residues: CASINFPSTDTQYF. Supplemented by reference TRBV5-1 and TRBJ2-3, the full variable domain reads KAGVTQTPRYLIKTRGQQVTLSCSPISGHRSVSWYQQTPGQGLQFLFEYFSETQRNKGNFPGRFSGRQFSNSRSEMNVSTLELGDSALYLCASINFPSTDTQYFGPGTRLTVL.